What follows are 8 T cell receptor beta chains derived from one specimen sequenced in a study of blood T cell repertoires in COVID-19. The method was immunoSEQ multiplex PCR; TCRdb's version includes in-frame clones alone and lacks a portion of them. In the table there are 93,000 or so clones, over 75% of which are singletons. Sequencing was performed on peripheral blood. Receptor source: a human donor in a cohort sampled during active COVID-19.

For the CDR3, the DNA is TGTGCCAGCAGTTACATGGGGGGACCCTACGAGCAGTACTTC. It codes for CASSYMGGPYEQYF. The chain recombines TRBV6-2 or TRBV6-3 with TRBJ2-7; D might be TRBD2 (6 bases). Trimming stripped 2 bases from V and 2 bases from J, with 10 bases between. From germline, CDR1 is MNHEY and CDR2 SVGEGT. CDR3 length equals 14 residues.

V and J are TRBV4-1 and TRBJ2-5; TRBD2 matches at 12 bases. The junction had 8 bases not matched to a gene; V was cut back by 2 bases and J by 4 bases. The V gene's germline CDR1 is MGHRA and CDR2 YSYEKL. This CDR3 contains 17 residues. CDR3 region: CASSQPTLAGGRETQYF. Written as DNA, the CDR3 is TGCGCCAGCAGCCAACCTACCCTAGCGGGGGGGCGAGAGACCCAGTACTTC.

The rearrangement joins TRBV30 to TRBJ1-2; 10 bases are shared with TRBD1. Losses at the gene ends were 0 bases for V and 6 bases for J; bases not matched to a gene: 4. Germline V gene sequence: CDR1 GTSNPN, CDR2 SVGIG (reference sequence). CDR3 length: 14 amino acids. CDR3 sequence: CAWSVLGTGDGYTF. The CDR3 DNA reads TGTGCCTGGAGTGTACTAGGGACAGGGGATGGCTACACCTTC.

This chain uses TRBV7-6 with TRBJ2-1, with D perhaps matching TRBD1 (6 bases). This CDR3 region has 15 residues. CDR1 and CDR2 from the germline V gene are SGHVS and FNYEAQ. Deletions cut 3 bases from V and 3 bases from J, with 12 bases between. CDR3 sequence reads: CASSFGGGGYNEQFF. The CDR3 DNA is TGTGCCAGCAGCTTTGGGGGCGGCGGCTACAATGAGCAGTTCTTC.

The V gene is TRBV10-3, the J gene TRBJ2-3, with a weak D call TRBD2 (6 bases). The V end was cut by 6 bases, the J end by 4 bases, with 11 bases between. The CDR3 is 13 amino acids. Looked up from germline, CDR1 is ENHRY and CDR2 is SYGVKD. The CDR3 DNA is TGTGCCATCAGGGGGGAGGACCCAGATACGCAGTATTTT. This encodes CAIRGEDPDTQYF.

The chain couples TRBV6-5 to TRBJ2-1; D gene unclear. V was cut by 6 bases and J by 0 bases, with 12 bases left in between. The CDR3 totals 15 residues. Per the germline V gene, CDR1 is MNHEY and CDR2 is SVGAGI. The CDR3 reads CASSPDMSSYNEQFF. DNA of the CDR3: TGTGCCAGCAGCCCCGACATGAGCTCCTACAATGAGCAGTTCTTC.

The chain couples TRBV13 to TRBJ2-7, with 12 bases fitting TRBD1. This CDR3 has 16 residues. Germline lookup yields CDR1 PRHDT and CDR2 FYEKMQ (reference sequence). V lost 2 bases, J lost 4 bases, and 6 bases stayed unmatched. CDR3 loop: CASSLSGTGGRYEQYF. As DNA, the CDR3 is TGTGCCAGCAGCTTATCCGGGACAGGGGGCCGGTACGAGCAGTACTTC.

The chain couples TRBV29-1 to TRBJ1-2, with 8 bases lining up with TRBD1. The junction had 6 bases not matched to a gene; V was cut back by 7 bases and J by 2 bases. The CDR3 has 13 residues. Germline CDR1 reads SQVTM; CDR2 reads ANQGSEA. CDR3: CSGETGENYGYTF. The DNA of the CDR3 is TGCAGCGGTGAGACAGGGGAGAACTATGGCTACACCTTC.